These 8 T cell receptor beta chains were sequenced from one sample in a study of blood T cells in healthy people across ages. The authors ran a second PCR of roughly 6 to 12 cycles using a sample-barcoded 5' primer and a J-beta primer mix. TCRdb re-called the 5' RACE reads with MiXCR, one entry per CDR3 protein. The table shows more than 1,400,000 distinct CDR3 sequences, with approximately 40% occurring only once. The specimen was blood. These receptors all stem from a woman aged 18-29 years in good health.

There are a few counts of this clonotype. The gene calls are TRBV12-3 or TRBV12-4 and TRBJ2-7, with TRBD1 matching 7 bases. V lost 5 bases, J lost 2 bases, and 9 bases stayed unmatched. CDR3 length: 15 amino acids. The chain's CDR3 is CASSPDRDMPYEQYF. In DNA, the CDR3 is TGTGCCAGCAGTCCCGACAGGGATATGCCCTACGAGCAGTACTTC.

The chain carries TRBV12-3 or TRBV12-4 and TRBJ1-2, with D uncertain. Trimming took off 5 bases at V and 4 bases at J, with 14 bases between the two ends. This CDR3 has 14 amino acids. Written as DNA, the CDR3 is TGTGCCAGCAGTCCTTCGACGGCTAGCTATGGCTACACCTTC. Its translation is CASSPSTASYGYTF.

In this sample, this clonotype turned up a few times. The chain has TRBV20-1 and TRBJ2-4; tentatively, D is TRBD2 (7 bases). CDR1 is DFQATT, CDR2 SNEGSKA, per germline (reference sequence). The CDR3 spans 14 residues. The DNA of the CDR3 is TGCAGCGCCTGGGGGGCGGGGGCCCCTAATATTCAGTACTTC. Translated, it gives CSAWGAGAPNIQYF.

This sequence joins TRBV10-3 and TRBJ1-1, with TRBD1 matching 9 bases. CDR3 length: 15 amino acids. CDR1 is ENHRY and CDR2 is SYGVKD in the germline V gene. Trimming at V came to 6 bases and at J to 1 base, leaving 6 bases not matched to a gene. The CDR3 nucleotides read TGTGCCATCAGCAGCCCGGGACAGGGGAACACTGAAGCTTTCTTT. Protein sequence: CAISSPGQGNTEAFF.

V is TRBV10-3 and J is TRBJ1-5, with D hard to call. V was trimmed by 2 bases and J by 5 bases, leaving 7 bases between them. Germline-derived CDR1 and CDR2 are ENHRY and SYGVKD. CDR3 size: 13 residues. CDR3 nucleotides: TGTGCCATCAGTGAGGAGGGCGATCAGCCCCAGCATTTT. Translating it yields CAISEEGDQPQHF.

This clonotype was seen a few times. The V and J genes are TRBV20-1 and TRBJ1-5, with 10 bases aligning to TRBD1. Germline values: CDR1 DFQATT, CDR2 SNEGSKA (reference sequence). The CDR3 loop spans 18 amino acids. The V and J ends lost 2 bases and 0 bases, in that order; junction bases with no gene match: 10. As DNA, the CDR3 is TGCAGTGCTAGAAAAGGGACAGGGGCTACGAATAGCAATCAGCCCCAGCATTTT. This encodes CSARKGTGATNSNQPQHF.

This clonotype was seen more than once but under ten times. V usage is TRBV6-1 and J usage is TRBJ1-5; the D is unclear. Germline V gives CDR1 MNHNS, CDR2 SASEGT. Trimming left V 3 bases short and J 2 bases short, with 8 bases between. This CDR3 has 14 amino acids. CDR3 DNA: TGTGCCAGCAGTGACCCAGGTCGCAATCAGCCCCAGCATTTT. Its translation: CASSDPGRNQPQHF.

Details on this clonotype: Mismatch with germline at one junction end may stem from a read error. The CDR3 DNA follows: TGCAGTGCTCGAGAATATCCGACAGGGAACACTGAAGCTTTCTTT. This codes for CSAREYPTGNTEAFF. The chain joins TRBV20-1 to TRBJ1-1, with a possible D match to TRBD1 (6 bases). Germline CDR1 DFQATT, CDR2 SNEGSKA (reference sequence). CDR3 length equals 15 residues.